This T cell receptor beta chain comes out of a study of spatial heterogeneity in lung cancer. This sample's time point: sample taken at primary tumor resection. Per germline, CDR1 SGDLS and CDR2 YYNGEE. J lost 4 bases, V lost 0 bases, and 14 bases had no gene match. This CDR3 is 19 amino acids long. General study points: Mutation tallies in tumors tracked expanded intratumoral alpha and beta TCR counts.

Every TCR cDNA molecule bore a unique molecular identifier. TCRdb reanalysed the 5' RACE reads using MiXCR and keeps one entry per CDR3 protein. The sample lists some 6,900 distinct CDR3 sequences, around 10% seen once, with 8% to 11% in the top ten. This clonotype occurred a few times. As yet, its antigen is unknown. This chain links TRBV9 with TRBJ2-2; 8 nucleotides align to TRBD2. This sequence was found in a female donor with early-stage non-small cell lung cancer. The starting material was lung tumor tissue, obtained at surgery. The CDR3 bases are TGTGCCAGCAGCGTAGGCCTCTTTCGGGGGGGCCTTATCACCGGGGAGCTGTTTTTT. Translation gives CASSVGLFRGGLITGELFF.